This T cell receptor (beta chain) was identified during a study of cytomegalovirus exposure and HLA in healthy donors. CDR1 LNHDA and CDR2 SQIVND come from the germline V gene (reference sequence). Trimming pared 4 bases from V and 0 bases from J, leaving 12 bases between. This CDR3 has 15 amino acids. A single count supports this clone. Its target is unknown. General study findings and limits: Most TCRs appeared rarely, but some public TCRs recurred in many donors. According to the study, 150 to 200 TCR beta chains were cytomegalovirus-associated. It was confirmed in vitro that a few of the CMV-associated chains were specific for CMV antigens.

Using immunoSEQ multiplex PCR, the repertoire was profiled, and TCRdb retains in-frame clones only, with some absent. The sample gives tens of thousands of clones, more than 80% of which show up once; around 1.3% is in the top ten. Sequences were obtained from PBMCs. The origin of this receptor is a young woman in good health and CMV-seronegative. J is TRBJ1-1 and V is TRBV19; TRBD1 is a possible D gene (5 bases). The CDR3 loop is CASSTQDSMNTEAFF. CDR3 bases: TGTGCCAGTAGTACACAAGACAGCATGAACACTGAAGCTTTCTTT.